The clone carrying this T cell receptor (beta chain) came up a few times. The antigen remains unidentified. Germline V gene lookup returns CDR1 MGHRA and CDR2 YSYEKL. Trimming removed 1 base from V and 9 bases from J, with 7 bases in between. This CDR3 has 12 amino acids. This entry comes from a study of CD8 T cells in ankylosing spondylitis. Whole-study results and caveats: A subset of motif variants has previously been described in the synovial fluid and blood of reactive arthritis. For ankylosing spondylitis blood, a TCR beta motif of about eight highly homologous variants appeared characteristic. Reportedly, matched ankylosing spondylitis synovial fluid was significantly enriched for disease-linked clones.

Libraries for TCR beta were made by quantitative 5'-RACE with molecular barcodes. From the 5' RACE reads, TCRdb called clonotypes with MiXCR, one entry per CDR3 protein. The repertoire holds about 390,000 distinct CDR3 sequences, 20% to 25% seen once, with about 16% in the top ten. The V and J genes are TRBV4-1 and TRBJ2-1; D uncertain. Sequenced material: blood, either unsorted or a sorted T cell fraction (not recorded which). The TCR originated in a male donor with ankylosing spondylitis. Here the CDR3 reads CASSQVLSEQFF. The CDR3 coding sequence is TGCGCCAGCAGCCAAGTGTTATCTGAGCAGTTCTTC.